The 20 T cell receptor beta chains in this list originate from one sample, sequenced in a study of blood T cell repertoires in COVID-19. Clones were read by immunoSEQ multiplex PCR, and TCRdb kept only the in-frame ones, dropping some. The sample records 70,000 or so clones, approximately 89% being singletons. The sample consisted of peripheral blood. These receptors were collected from a human donor in a cohort sampled during active COVID-19.

V usage is TRBV19 and J usage is TRBJ1-2; D gene uncertain. Trimming took off 1 base at V and 6 bases at J, with 9 bases between the two ends. CDR3 length: 13 amino acids. Germline V gene data show CDR1 as LNHDA and CDR2 as SQIVND (reference sequence). The CDR3 reads CASSIALQDGYTF. In nucleotides, the CDR3 is TGTGCCAGTAGTATAGCCCTTCAGGATGGCTACACCTTC.

The chain's CDR3 is CASSLKARGNYGYTF. For the CDR3, the DNA is TGTGCCAGCAGCTTGAAGGCCCGGGGAAACTATGGCTACACCTTC. The genes are TRBV5-6 and TRBJ1-2; D is unresolved. There are 15 residues in the CDR3. V was cut by 1 base and J by 2 bases, with 12 bases left in between. The germline CDR1 and CDR2 sequences are SGHDT and YYEEEE.

There are a few counts of this clone. The rearrangement joins TRBV2 to TRBJ2-7; a possible D gene is TRBD1 (5 bases). This CDR3 is 12 amino acids long. Trimming pared 3 bases from V and 3 bases from J, leaving 6 bases between. The V gene's germline CDR1 is SNHLY and CDR2 FYNNEI. CDR3 in amino acids: CASSDQGYEQYF. CDR3 in DNA: TGTGCCAGCAGTGACCAGGGCTACGAGCAGTACTTC. Filled out from reference TRBV2 and TRBJ2-7, the complete variable domain reads EPEVTQTPSHQVTQMGQEVILRCVPISNHLYFYWYRQILGQKVEFLVSFYNNEISEKSEIFDDQFSVERPDGSNFTLKIRSTKLEDSAMYFCASSDQGYEQYFGPGTRLTVT.

The chain has TRBV3-1 (or the pseudogene TRBV3-2) and TRBJ2-3, with TRBD2 identical over 7 bases. Trimming took 4 bases from V and 4 from J; bases not matched to a gene: 8. Germline values: CDR1 LGHDT, CDR2 YNNKEL (reference sequence). This CDR3 comprises 15 residues. The CDR3 here is CASSLRSGVSDTQYF. The DNA of the CDR3 is TGTGCCAGCAGCCTCCGGAGCGGGGTGTCAGATACGCAGTATTTT.

This chain connects TRBV5-6 to TRBJ2-5; D call uncertain. There are 15 residues in the CDR3. Trimming shortened V by 0 bases and J by 5 bases, and 14 bases separated the two germline ends. Germline lookup yields CDR1 SGHDT and CDR2 YYEEEE. The CDR3 is CASSLGCCQWETQYF. CDR3 sequence (DNA): TGTGCCAGCAGCTTGGGTTGTTGTCAGTGGGAGACCCAGTACTTC.

This rearrangement joins TRBV3-1 (or the pseudogene TRBV3-2) to TRBJ2-2; TRBD1 matches 8 bases. Germline lookup yields CDR1 LGHDT and CDR2 YNNKEL (reference sequence). The trim removed 2 bases at V and 3 bases at J, leaving 5 bases unmatched. CDR3 length: 16 residues. The CDR3 DNA reads as TGTGCCAGCAGCCAACACGGACAGGGAGACACCGGGGAGCTGTTTTTT. Translating gives CASSQHGQGDTGELFF.

The chain combines TRBV11-2 with TRBJ1-4, with 8 bases aligning to TRBD1. V dropped 5 bases and J dropped 1; count of bases not matched to a gene: 12. CDR1 is SGHAT, CDR2 FQNNGV, per germline. CDR3 length: 18 amino acids. CDR3 nucleotide sequence: TGTGCCAGCAGCACGAAGATCTACAGGGGGGAAACTAATGAAAAACTGTTTTTT. It translates to CASSTKIYRGETNEKLFF.

The V call is TRBV29-1, the J call TRBJ1-2; 12 positions match TRBD1. The germline V gene encodes CDR1 SQVTM and CDR2 ANQGSEA. Losses at the gene ends were 6 bases for V and 8 bases for J; bases not matched to a gene: 7. This CDR3 region has 13 residues. As DNA, the CDR3 is TGCAGCGTACCGGGACAGGGGGCTGAAGGCTACACCTTC. Translated, it gives CSVPGQGAEGYTF.

The rearrangement uses TRBV28 and TRBJ1-2; perhaps TRBD1 as D (5 bases). The CDR3 is made up of 17 amino acids. V was trimmed by 1 base and J by 6 bases, leaving 21 bases between them. Per the germline V gene, CDR1 is MDHEN and CDR2 is SYDVKM. The CDR3 loop reads CASSLSGGRRVGDGYTF. CDR3 nucleotide sequence: TGTGCCAGCAGTTTATCCGGGGGTAGGAGGGTCGGGGATGGCTACACCTTC.

V usage is TRBV9 and J usage is TRBJ2-7; a possible D gene is TRBD2 (6 bases). Trimming removed 4 bases at V and 0 bases at J, with 11 bases between. Germline V gene lookup returns CDR1 SGDLS and CDR2 YYNGEE. The CDR3 is made up of 14 amino acids. CDR3 sequence: CASSPAGSSYEQYF. The CDR3 DNA sequence: TGTGCCAGCAGCCCTGCGGGGAGCTCCTACGAGCAGTACTTC.

V and J are TRBV6-1 and TRBJ2-7, with TRBD1 matching 9 bases. After removal of 6 bases from V and 3 bases from J, the junction contained 12 bases not matched to a gene. The V gene's germline CDR1 is MNHNS and CDR2 SASEGT. The CDR3 is 16 residues long. This chain's CDR3 is CASSEPPDRGNYEQYF. The CDR3 nucleotides read TGTGCCAGCAGCGAACCCCCGGACAGGGGCAACTACGAGCAGTACTTC.

CDR3 DNA: TGCGCCAGCAGCTACGGCGGGACAGGGTCCTACGAGCAGTACTTC. Translated: CASSYGGTGSYEQYF. The chain carries TRBV5-1 and TRBJ2-7; the match to TRBD1 covers 9 bases. The CDR3 has 15 amino acids. CDR1 is SGHRS, CDR2 YFSETQ, per germline. After removal of 3 bases from V and 1 base from J, the junction contained 5 bases not matched to a gene.

The V call is TRBV4-2, the J call TRBJ1-5; TRBD1 agrees at 8 bases. Trimming at V came to 1 base and at J to 2 bases, leaving 7 bases not matched to a gene. CDR3 size: 17 residues. Germline lookup yields CDR1 LGHNA and CDR2 YNFKEQ. CDR3 region: CASSQGAQGAGNQPQHF. DNA for the CDR3: TGTGCCAGCAGCCAAGGGGCTCAGGGGGCCGGCAATCAGCCCCAGCATTTT.

This chain links TRBV4-1 with TRBJ2-7; D is undetermined. Germline V CDR1 and CDR2: MGHRA, YSYEKL. The CDR3 is 15 residues long. V was cut by 3 bases and J by 6 bases, with 18 bases left in between. Here the CDR3 reads CASSQSDIRLSEQYF. The CDR3 DNA is TGCGCCAGCAGCCAGAGTGACATCAGGTTGAGCGAGCAGTACTTC.

The rearrangement links TRBV9 to TRBJ1-2, with 8 bases that match TRBD1. V lost 0 bases to trimming and J lost 8 bases; unmatched junction nucleotides: 12. The CDR3 runs to 16 residues. Germline-derived CDR1 and CDR2 are SGDLS and YYNGEE. The CDR3 here is CASSVEPTGTGGGYTF. The CDR3 DNA reads as TGTGCCAGCAGCGTAGAGCCCACCGGGACAGGAGGGGGCTACACCTTC.

The CDR3 protein is CASSLDSGNYGYTF. CDR3 DNA sequence: TGTGCCAGCTCACTGGACAGTGGGAACTATGGCTACACCTTC. V gene TRBV18 combines with J gene TRBJ1-2; TRBD1 is a possible D gene (6 bases). Germline V gene lookup returns CDR1 KGHSH and CDR2 LQKENI. The CDR3 has 14 amino acids. V lost 4 bases and J lost 2, with 11 bases in between.

CDR3 sequence reads: CASSPSLTGLWYEQYF. The CDR3 nucleotides read TGTGCCAGCAGCCCGAGCCTCACAGGGTTATGGTACGAGCAGTACTTC. The J gene is TRBJ2-7, the V gene TRBV11-2, with D perhaps matching TRBD1 (6 bases). Deletions cut 5 bases from V and 4 bases from J, with 21 bases between. Germline CDR1 reads SGHAT; CDR2 reads FQNNGV. The CDR3 is made up of 16 amino acids.

The chain has TRBV28 and TRBJ2-7, with D perhaps matching TRBD2 (5 bases). V lost 5 bases, J lost 3 bases, and 14 bases lay in between. The CDR3 covers 14 residues. Germline values: CDR1 MDHEN, CDR2 SYDVKM. CDR3 loop: CASSRILRDYEQYF. CDR3 coding DNA: TGTGCCAGCAGTCGAATCCTCCGGGACTACGAGCAGTACTTC. Together with reference TRBV28 and TRBJ2-7, the CDR3 gives the full variable domain: DVKVTQSSRYLVKRTGEKVFLECVQDMDHENMFWYRQDPGLGLRLIYFSYDVKMKEKGDIPEGYSVSREKKERFSLILESASTNQTSMYLCASSRILRDYEQYFGPGTRLTVT.

In its sample, this clone was seen once. The chain carries TRBV19 and TRBJ1-1; D is unresolved. CDR3 length equals 14 residues. Germline CDR1 is LNHDA and CDR2 is SQIVND (reference sequence). V was cut by 5 bases and J by 4 bases, with 14 bases left in between. The CDR3 loop is CASSVSSLATEAFF. CDR3 in DNA: TGTGCCAGTAGTGTAAGTTCCTTGGCCACTGAAGCTTTCTTT.

The chain has TRBV15 and TRBJ1-5, with D possibly matching TRBD1 (6 bases). V was cut by 1 base and J by 4 bases, with 11 bases left in between. Germline lookup yields CDR1 LNHNV and CDR2 YYDKDF (reference sequence). The CDR3 contains 15 residues. CDR3 sequence: CATSRAPGVNQPQHF. The CDR3 DNA is TGTGCCACCAGCAGAGCTCCAGGGGTTAATCAGCCCCAGCATTTT.